This T cell receptor (beta chain) was sequenced in a study of blood T cell repertoires in COVID-19 (dated by TCRdb to about 2020). Some background on the complete study: Collaborator samples came from the United States, Italy and Spain and covered acute and convalescent phases of COVID-19. The material from the prospective study consisted of cDNA or gDNA derived from T cells, B-cell-depleted T cells, or PBMCs. The dataset comprised deeply sampled blood TCRbeta repertoires from subjects exposed to, actively infected with, or recovered from COVID-19. The repertoires were made available in a free public database intended to serve as a resource for research on the immune response to SARS-CoV-2. Samples were obtained from the ongoing ImmuneRACE study (first 160 participants) and from 1,254 subjects provided by 6 global collaborators. A de-identified subject ID, COVID-19 status, age in years and sex were almost always included in the sample metadata. HLA class I and class II types, where available, came from metadata supplied by the sample provider rather than from assay-based typing.

Each collaborating institution followed its own protocols to collect whole blood in K2EDTA tubes. Collaborator samples were shipped for TCRbeta analysis as frozen whole blood, isolated PBMCs, or DNA extracted from either sample type. In the case of this clone: Its antigen is still unknown. Base-call qualities are not available, and no considerably larger clone is one nucleotide away.

CDR1 is given as SNHLY and CDR2 as FYNNEI, both from the germline V gene. The CDR3, from cysteine to phenylalanine, totals 15 residues. Just the 45-base CDR3 DNA is kept, in frame starting at base 1. Trimming removed 4 bases from V and 8 bases from J; the gene matches leave 9 bases unexplained. TCRbeta CDR3 regions were amplified from genomic DNA using the immunoSEQ Assay, a bias-controlled multiplex PCR. On the study's bioinformatics: The number of nucleated cells in each sample was estimated by amplification of reference gene primers within the assay. Sequence reads were collapsed and filtered to measure the absolute abundance of every unique TCRbeta CDR3 rearrangement. For each sample, productive Simpson clonality was calculated as the square root of Simpson's diversity index over productive rearrangements. As stored in TCRdb, this immuneACCESS dataset retains in-frame rearrangements with V and J assigned. A fraction of the clones does not appear; measured against another copy, unresolved V genes explain less than half of the discrepancy, and the remainder lacks a known reason. V and J calls and clone size are those listed in that table; D and trimming were worked out from the DNA. The sample records under 95,000 clones, roughly 77% of which are singletons. Around 6% of the sample belongs to the ten largest clones.

Overall study results and their limits: The quantity of clinical and demographic metadata differed by source and by participant and was supplied without curation.

Input material: peripheral blood. The chain joins TRBV2 to TRBJ2-3; the junction holds 10 bases that match TRBD2. This TCR was sampled from a man aged 50 or older with active or convalescent COVID-19. The DNA sequence follows: TGTGCCAGCAGTGCCCAGCGGGGGGGCCAAGGTACGCAGTATTTT. Its translation is CASSAQRGGQGTQYF.